This T cell receptor (beta chain) was found in a study of T cell changes during pregnancy in multiple sclerosis. The CDR3 consists of 14 residues. V shed 3 bases, J shed 6 bases, and the junction held 4 bases outside the gene matches. Per the germline V gene, CDR1 is MNHNY and CDR2 is SVGAGI (reference sequence). Sequencing used immunoSEQ multiplex PCR; TCRdb keeps in-frame clones, though not all of them. The table includes 60,000 to 85,000 clones, less than 95% detected once. The material sequenced was peripheral blood, taken in the third trimester of pregnancy. This chain connects TRBV6-6 to TRBJ1-5; the match to TRBD1 covers 8 bases. This receptor was identified in a female donor with multiple sclerosis, enrolled in a pregnancy study. The CDR3 nucleotides are TGTGCCAGCAGTTATTCAGGGGGCAGTCAGCCCCAGCATTTT. Encoded protein: CASSYSGGSQPQHF.